The entry below describes one T cell receptor beta chain. The CDR3 totals 14 residues. CDR1 and CDR2 (germline): WSHSY, SAAADI. The ends were cut back, 5 bases at V and 5 bases at J, with 15 bases in the middle. The data were produced by immunoSEQ multiplex PCR, yet TCRdb's version contains in-frame clones alone and is incomplete. Seen here are about 210,000 clones, approximately 81% observed once, and the top ten hold more than 8.5%. This sample was included in a study of blood T cell repertoires in COVID-19. About the research overall: PBMCs, B-cell-depleted T cells, or T cells were the source of the cDNA or gDNA that made up the material.

Sequencing used PBMCs or T cells enriched from blood (not recorded which). The TCR originated in a woman aged 45-65 years with acute COVID-19. V usage is TRBV10-2 and J usage is TRBJ2-5, with D perhaps TRBD2 (5 bases). The CDR3 sequence: CASSPLDSGETQYF. The CDR3 DNA reads as TGCGCCAGCAGTCCACTAGATTCCGGGGAGACCCAGTACTTC.